This TCR beta chain comes out of a study of T cell repertoires in cytomegalovirus infection. The overall study: Indicated by public TCR beta signatures were CMV infection and matching HLA type.

Via MiXCR, TCRdb re-called the reads, giving one row per CDR3 protein. The sample includes 200,000 to 250,000 distinct CDR3 sequences, about 23% of them seen just once. Germline loops: CDR1 SQVTM, CDR2 ANQGSEA. Trimming cost V 5 bases and J 4 bases; bases outside gene matches: 5. The length of the CDR3 is 13 residues. The table lists this clonotype with a few counts. Its specificity is not known. Study-wide points: Cumulative public TCR beta family frequency identified CMV carriers with the relevant HLA. HLA-C-restricted CMV-specific TCR beta clonotypes prevailed in the ex vivo response.

This receptor was identified in a human donor in good health (CMV status not recorded). Some clones in this sample may be carry-over from other donors' samples. The rearrangement joins TRBV29-1 to TRBJ2-1, with 7 bases lining up with TRBD2. Sequenced: CD8+ T cells from PBMCs. The CDR3 loop is CSVRGGDYNEQFF. The CDR3, as DNA: TGCAGCGTTCGCGGGGGTGATTACAATGAGCAGTTCTTC.